Listed below are T cell receptor beta chains from one sample, sequenced in a study of CD8 T cells in Susac syndrome. One entry per CDR3 protein, called by TCRdb with MiXCR from the immunoSEQ multiplex PCR reads. In the table there are roughly 190,000 distinct CDR3 sequences, about 95% of which are singletons. Sequencing input: CD4+ T cells from PBMCs. These receptors originate from a human donor in good health. The CDR3 runs from the conserved cysteine through the conserved F or W. D genes are given only for firm matches. Clone sizes are given selectively: once, few, many, or a class where the clone is expanded.

v_gene	j_gene	abundance	d_gene	CDR3aa	CDR3nt
TRBV30	TRBJ1-5	-	-	CAWSKGLGVLQPQHF	TGTGCCTGGAGTAAGGGATTGGGCGTCCTTCAGCCCCAGCATTTT
TRBV3-1	TRBJ2-1	-	-	CASSQGQNGGNEQFF	TGTGCCAGCAGCCAAGGGCAGAACGGGGGAAATGAGCAGTTCTTC
TRBV29-1	TRBJ2-7	-	-	CSSWGPGEQYF	TGCAGCTCGTGGGGTCCCGGCGAGCAGTACTTC
TRBV15	TRBJ2-1	-	-	CATSRRGTYNEQFF	TGTGCCACCAGCAGGAGGGGGACCTACAATGAGCAGTTCTTC
TRBV4-2	TRBJ2-2	-	-	CASSQDRSAPPGELFF	TGTGCCAGCAGCCAAGATCGTTCAGCGCCACCTGGGGAGCTGTTTTTT
TRBV6-5	TRBJ2-3	-	-	CASGGWGTDTQYF	TGTGCCAGCGGGGGTTGGGGCACAGATACGCAGTATTTT
TRBV28	TRBJ2-7	few	-	CASSLPGTYEQYF	TGTGCCAGCAGTTTACCGGGGACCTACGAGCAGTACTTC
TRBV24-1	TRBJ2-1	-	TRBD2	CATSDSGGSSYNEQFF	TGTGCCACCAGTGATTCGGGGGGTAGCTCCTACAATGAGCAGTTCTTC
TRBV24-1	TRBJ2-1	once	-	CATSDLYYEQFF	TGTGCCACCAGTGATTTATACTATGAGCAGTTCTTC
TRBV2	TRBJ2-7	-	-	CASSSGQNEQYF	TGTGCCAGCAGCAGCGGCCAGAACGAGCAGTACTTC
TRBV3-1	TRBJ1-1	-	TRBD1	CASSRTRQGENTEAFF	TGTGCCAGCAGCCGAACGAGACAGGGGGAGAACACTGAAGCTTTCTTT
TRBV3-1	TRBJ2-3	-	-	CASSQLATDTQYF	TGTGCCAGCAGCCAACTGGCGACAGATACGCAGTATTTT
TRBV30	TRBJ1-1	-	-	CAWSVHLWNTEAFF	TGTGCCTGGAGTGTACACCTTTGGAACACTGAAGCTTTCTTT
TRBV29-1	TRBJ2-1	-	-	CSVESSGHHPNEQFF	TGCAGCGTTGAGTCCAGCGGGCACCACCCCAATGAGCAGTTCTTC
TRBV28	TRBJ2-6	-	-	CASSTHSSGANVLTF	TGTGCCAGCAGTACCCACAGCTCTGGGGCCAACGTCCTGACTTTC
TRBV29-1	TRBJ2-3	-	-	CSVSVDADTQYF	TGCAGCGTCTCAGTGGACGCAGATACGCAGTATTTT
TRBV29-1	TRBJ2-1	-	-	CSGGRVGNEQFF	TGCAGCGGGGGACGCGTCGGGAATGAGCAGTTCTTC
TRBV7-2	TRBJ1-5	-	-	CASSRTRSQQPQHF	TGTGCCAGCAGCAGGACACGGTCGCAACAGCCCCAGCATTTT
TRBV6-2/TRBV6-3	TRBJ2-1	-	TRBD2	CASYYASGIPQDEQFF	TGTGCCAGCTATTATGCAAGCGGGATCCCCCAGGATGAGCAGTTCTTC
TRBV2	TRBJ2-2	-	-	CATGQRLTGELFF	TGTGCCACGGGACAACGACTCACCGGGGAGCTGTTTTTT
TRBV20-1	TRBJ1-1	-	-	CSAIEVRKMNTEAFF	TGCAGTGCTATAGAGGTGAGGAAGATGAACACTGAAGCTTTCTTT
TRBV15	TRBJ2-3	-	-	CATSRDGARHTDTQYF	TGTGCCACCAGCAGAGACGGCGCCAGACACACAGATACGCAGTATTTT
TRBV3-1	TRBJ2-7	few	-	CASSQDYEQYF	TGTGCCAGCAGCCAAGACTACGAGCAGTACTTC
TRBV12-3/TRBV12-4	TRBJ2-7	-	-	CASSLAHSSYEQYF	TGTGCCAGCAGTTTAGCTCACTCCTCCTACGAGCAGTACTTC
TRBV28	TRBJ2-3	-	-	CASTSGTTDTQYF	TGTGCCAGCACTTCAGGGACCACAGATACGCAGTATTTT
TRBV29-1	TRBJ2-7	-	TRBD1	CSVGGTRTGILYEQYF	TGCAGCGTTGGTGGAACTAGGACAGGGATTCTCTACGAGCAGTACTTC
TRBV5-1	TRBJ2-7	-	-	CASSHRADEQYF	TGCGCCAGCAGCCACAGGGCGGACGAGCAGTACTTC
TRBV25-1	TRBJ1-1	-	-	CASIQGGRTEAFF	TGTGCCAGCATTCAGGGCGGGAGGACTGAAGCTTTCTTT
TRBV3-1	TRBJ2-7	once	-	CASSLNAAPGEQYF	TGTGCCAGCAGCCTAAACGCGGCACCGGGCGAGCAGTACTTC
TRBV20-1	TRBJ2-1	once	-	CSARIRNWQFF	TGCAGTGCTAGGATCCGGAACTGGCAGTTCTTC
TRBV24-1	TRBJ2-1	-	TRBD1	CATSDPGQGGYNEQFF	TGTGCCACCAGTGATCCGGGACAGGGGGGATACAATGAGCAGTTCTTC
TRBV24-1	TRBJ2-1	-	TRBD1	CATSGGTGEFAYNEQFF	TGTGCCACCAGTGGAGGGACAGGGGAATTTGCCTACAATGAGCAGTTCTTC
TRBV30	TRBJ2-5	-	-	CAWSGTASQETQYF	TGTGCCTGGAGTGGTACAGCTTCACAAGAGACCCAGTACTTC